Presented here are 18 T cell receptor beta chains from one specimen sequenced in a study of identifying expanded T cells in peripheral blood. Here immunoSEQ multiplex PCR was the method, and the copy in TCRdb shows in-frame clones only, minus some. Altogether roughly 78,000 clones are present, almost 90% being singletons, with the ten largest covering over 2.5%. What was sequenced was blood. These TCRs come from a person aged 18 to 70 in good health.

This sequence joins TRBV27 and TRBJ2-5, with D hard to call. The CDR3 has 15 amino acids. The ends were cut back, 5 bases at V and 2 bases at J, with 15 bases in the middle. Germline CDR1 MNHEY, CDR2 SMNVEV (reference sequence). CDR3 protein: CASSPSYLAQETQYF. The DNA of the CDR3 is TGTGCCAGCAGTCCCTCCTATTTGGCACAAGAGACCCAGTACTTC.

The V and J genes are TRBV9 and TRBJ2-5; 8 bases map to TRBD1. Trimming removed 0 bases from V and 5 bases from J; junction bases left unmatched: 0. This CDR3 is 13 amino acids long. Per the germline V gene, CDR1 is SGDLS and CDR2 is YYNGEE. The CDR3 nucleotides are TGTGCCAGCAGCGTAGGGGACAGGGAGACCCAGTACTTC. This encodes CASSVGDRETQYF.

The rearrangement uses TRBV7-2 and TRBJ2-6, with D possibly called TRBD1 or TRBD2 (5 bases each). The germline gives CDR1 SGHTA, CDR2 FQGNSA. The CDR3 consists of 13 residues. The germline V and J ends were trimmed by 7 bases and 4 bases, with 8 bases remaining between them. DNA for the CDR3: TGTGCCAGCAAGAGGGGAGGGGCCAACGTCCTGACTTTC. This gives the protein CASKRGGANVLTF.

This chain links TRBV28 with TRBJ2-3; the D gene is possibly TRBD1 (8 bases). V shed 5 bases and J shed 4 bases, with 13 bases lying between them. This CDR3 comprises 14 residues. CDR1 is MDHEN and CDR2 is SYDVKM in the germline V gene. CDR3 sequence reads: CASSVQGGSDTQYF. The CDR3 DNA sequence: TGTGCCAGCAGTGTACAGGGGGGGTCAGATACGCAGTATTTT. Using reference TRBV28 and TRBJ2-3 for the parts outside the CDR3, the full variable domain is DVKVTQSSRYLVKRTGEKVFLECVQDMDHENMFWYRQDPGLGLRLIYFSYDVKMKEKGDIPEGYSVSREKKERFSLILESASTNQTSMYLCASSVQGGSDTQYFGPGTRLTVL.

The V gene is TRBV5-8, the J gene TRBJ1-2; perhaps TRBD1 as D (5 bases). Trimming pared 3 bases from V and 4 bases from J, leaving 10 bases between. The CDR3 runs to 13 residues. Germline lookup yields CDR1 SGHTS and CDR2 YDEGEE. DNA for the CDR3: TGTGCCAGCAGCTACGGGACTTCCTATGGCTACACCTTC. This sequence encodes CASSYGTSYGYTF.

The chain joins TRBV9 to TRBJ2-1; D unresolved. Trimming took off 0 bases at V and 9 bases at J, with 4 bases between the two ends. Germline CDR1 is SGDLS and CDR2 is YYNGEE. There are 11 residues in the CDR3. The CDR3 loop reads CASSVGGEQFF. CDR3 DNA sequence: TGTGCCAGCAGCGTAGGTGGTGAGCAGTTCTTC.

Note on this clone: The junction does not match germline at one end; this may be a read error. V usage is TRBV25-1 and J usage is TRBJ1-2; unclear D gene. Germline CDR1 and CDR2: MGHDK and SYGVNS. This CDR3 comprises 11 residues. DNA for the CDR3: TGTGCCAGCAGTGATTCCTACAGCTGGGGCTTC. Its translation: CASSDSYSWGF.

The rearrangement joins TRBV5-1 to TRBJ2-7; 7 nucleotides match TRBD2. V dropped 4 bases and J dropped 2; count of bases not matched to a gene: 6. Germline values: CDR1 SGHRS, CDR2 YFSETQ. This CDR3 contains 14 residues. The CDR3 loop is CASSLGAGAYEQYF. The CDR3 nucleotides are TGCGCCAGCAGCCTTGGGGCGGGGGCCTACGAGCAGTACTTC.

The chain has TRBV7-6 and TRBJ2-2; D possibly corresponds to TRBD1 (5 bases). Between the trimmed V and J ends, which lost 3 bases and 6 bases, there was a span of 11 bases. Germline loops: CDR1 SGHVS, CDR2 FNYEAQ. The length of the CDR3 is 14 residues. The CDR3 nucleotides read TGTGCCAGCAGCTTTCAAGTAGGGGCCGGGGAGCTGTTTTTT. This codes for CASSFQVGAGELFF.

CDR3 region: CASSPGTSGSYNEQFF. CDR3 in DNA: TGTGCCAGCAGCCCGGGGACTAGCGGGAGCTACAATGAGCAGTTCTTC. The J gene is TRBJ2-1, the V gene TRBV7-7, with 14 positions matching TRBD2. The CDR3 is 16 residues long. Germline CDR1 is SSHAT and CDR2 is FNYEAQ (reference sequence). Losses at the gene ends were 5 bases for V and 3 bases for J; bases not matched to a gene: 3.

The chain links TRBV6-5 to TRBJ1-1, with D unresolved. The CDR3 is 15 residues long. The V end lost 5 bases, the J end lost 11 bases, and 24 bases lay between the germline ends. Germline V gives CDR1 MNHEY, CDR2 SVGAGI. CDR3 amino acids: CASSASLGAQLGAFF. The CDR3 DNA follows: TGTGCCAGCAGTGCCTCTCTAGGTGCGCAGCTAGGGGCTTTCTTT.

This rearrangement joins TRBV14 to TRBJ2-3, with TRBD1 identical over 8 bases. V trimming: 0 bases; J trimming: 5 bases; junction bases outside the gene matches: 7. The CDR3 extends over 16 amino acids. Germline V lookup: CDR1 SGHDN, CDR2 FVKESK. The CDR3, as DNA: TGTGCCAGCAGCCAAGATCGGACAGGGCTAGGAGATACGCAGTATTTT. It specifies CASSQDRTGLGDTQYF.

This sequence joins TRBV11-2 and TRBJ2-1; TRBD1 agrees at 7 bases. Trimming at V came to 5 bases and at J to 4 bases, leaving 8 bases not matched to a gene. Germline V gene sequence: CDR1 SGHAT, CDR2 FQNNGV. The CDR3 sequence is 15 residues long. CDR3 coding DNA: TGTGCCAGCAGCCCTTGGGACAGCGAATACAATGAGCAGTTCTTC. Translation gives CASSPWDSEYNEQFF.

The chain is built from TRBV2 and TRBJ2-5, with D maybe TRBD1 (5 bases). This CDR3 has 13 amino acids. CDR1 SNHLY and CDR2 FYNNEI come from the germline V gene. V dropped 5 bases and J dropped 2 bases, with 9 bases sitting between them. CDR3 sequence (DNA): TGTGCCAGCAGTTGGACACTTCAAGAGACCCAGTACTTC. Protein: CASSWTLQETQYF.

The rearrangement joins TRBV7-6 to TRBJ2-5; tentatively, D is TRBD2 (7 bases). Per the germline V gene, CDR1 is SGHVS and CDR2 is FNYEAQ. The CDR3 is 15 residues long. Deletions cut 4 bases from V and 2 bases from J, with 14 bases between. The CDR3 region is CASSSQGTTQETQYF. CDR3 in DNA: TGTGCCAGCAGCTCCCAGGGGACTACTCAAGAGACCCAGTACTTC.

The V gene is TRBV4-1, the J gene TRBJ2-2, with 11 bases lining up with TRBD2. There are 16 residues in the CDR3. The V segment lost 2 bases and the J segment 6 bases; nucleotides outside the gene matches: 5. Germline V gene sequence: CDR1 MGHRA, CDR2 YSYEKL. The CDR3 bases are TGCGCCAGCAGCCAATTAGCGGGAGGGTGGTCCGGGGAGCTGTTTTTT. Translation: CASSQLAGGWSGELFF.

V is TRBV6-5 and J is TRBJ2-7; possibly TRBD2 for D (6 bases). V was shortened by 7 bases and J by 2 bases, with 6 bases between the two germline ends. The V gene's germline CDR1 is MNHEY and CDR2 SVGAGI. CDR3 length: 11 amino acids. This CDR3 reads CASTGAYEQYF. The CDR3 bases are TGTGCCAGCACGGGGGCCTACGAGCAGTACTTC.

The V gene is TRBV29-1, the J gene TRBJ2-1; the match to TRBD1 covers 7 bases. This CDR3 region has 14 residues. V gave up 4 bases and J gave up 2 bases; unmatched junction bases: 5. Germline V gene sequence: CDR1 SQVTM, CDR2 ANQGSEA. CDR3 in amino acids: CSVGRTGTYNEQFF. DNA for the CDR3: TGCAGCGTTGGACGGACAGGAACCTACAATGAGCAGTTCTTC.